This T cell receptor (beta chain) was profiled in a study of T cell repertoires in cytomegalovirus infection. In the study overall: CMV infection and matching HLA type were both indicated by public TCR beta signatures. Study outcomes and limitations: CMV-specific HLA-C-restricted TCR beta clonotypes dominated the ex vivo response. Adding up the frequency of public TCR beta families identified people who carried CMV plus the relevant HLA.

TCRdb independently ran MiXCR on the reads; one entry per CDR3 protein. The sample yields roughly 140,000 distinct CDR3 sequences, about 25% seen once. Ten or more counts support this clonotype. As yet, its antigen is unknown. With V trimmed by 4 bases and J by 7 bases, 7 bases remained unmatched. Germline V gene data show CDR1 as SGHKS and CDR2 as YYEKEE (reference sequence). The CDR3 runs to 15 residues. Sequenced input: PBMCs. The receptor was isolated from a human donor in good health (CMV status not recorded). Some clones in this sample may be carry-over from other donors' samples. J is TRBJ2-2 and V is TRBV5-5, with 10 bases lining up with TRBD1. DNA for the CDR3: TGTGCCAGCAGCCCGTGGGACAGGGGTGGCGGGGAGCTGTTTTTT. Its protein product is CASSPWDRGGGELFF.